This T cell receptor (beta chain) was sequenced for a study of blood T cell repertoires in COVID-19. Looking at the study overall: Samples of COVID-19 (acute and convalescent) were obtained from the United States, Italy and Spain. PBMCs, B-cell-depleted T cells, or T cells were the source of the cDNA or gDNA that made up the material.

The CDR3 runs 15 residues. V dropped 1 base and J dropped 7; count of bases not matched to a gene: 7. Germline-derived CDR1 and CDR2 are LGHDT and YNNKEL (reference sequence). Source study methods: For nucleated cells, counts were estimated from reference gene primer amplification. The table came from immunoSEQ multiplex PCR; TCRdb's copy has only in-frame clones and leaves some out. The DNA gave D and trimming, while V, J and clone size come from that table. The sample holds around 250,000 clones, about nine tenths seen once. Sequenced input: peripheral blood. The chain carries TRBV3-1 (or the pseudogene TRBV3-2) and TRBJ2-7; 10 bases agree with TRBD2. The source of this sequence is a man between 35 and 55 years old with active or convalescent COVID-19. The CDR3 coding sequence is TGTGCCAGCAGCCAAGGGACAGCGGGAGGGCTTGAGCAGTACTTC. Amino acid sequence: CASSQGTAGGLEQYF.